The present entry profiles one T cell receptor beta chain with its context. Cohort 3 recovery required two negative PCRs, clearance, or symptom resolution. This specimen comes from a study of blood T cell repertoires in COVID-19. In the study overall: The study drew acute and convalescent COVID-19 samples from the United States, Italy and Spain. PBMCs, B-cell-depleted T cells, or T cells provided the cDNA or gDNA that made up the material.

TCRdb keeps only in-frame clones here, not all; method: immunoSEQ multiplex PCR. The sample records 310,000 or so clones, around 90% being singletons. This CDR3 spans 11 amino acids. Germline V gene sequence: CDR1 DFQATT, CDR2 SNEGSKA (reference sequence). V lost 3 bases and J lost 6, with 8 bases in between. The TCR sequence derives from a young woman who had recovered from COVID-19. The source material was PBMCs or T cells enriched from blood (not recorded which). The chain joins TRBV20-1 to TRBJ1-1; possibly TRBD1 for D (6 bases). For the CDR3, the DNA is TGCAGTGCTAGGGGGGCCGCTGAAGCTTTCTTT. Translated: CSARGAAEAFF.